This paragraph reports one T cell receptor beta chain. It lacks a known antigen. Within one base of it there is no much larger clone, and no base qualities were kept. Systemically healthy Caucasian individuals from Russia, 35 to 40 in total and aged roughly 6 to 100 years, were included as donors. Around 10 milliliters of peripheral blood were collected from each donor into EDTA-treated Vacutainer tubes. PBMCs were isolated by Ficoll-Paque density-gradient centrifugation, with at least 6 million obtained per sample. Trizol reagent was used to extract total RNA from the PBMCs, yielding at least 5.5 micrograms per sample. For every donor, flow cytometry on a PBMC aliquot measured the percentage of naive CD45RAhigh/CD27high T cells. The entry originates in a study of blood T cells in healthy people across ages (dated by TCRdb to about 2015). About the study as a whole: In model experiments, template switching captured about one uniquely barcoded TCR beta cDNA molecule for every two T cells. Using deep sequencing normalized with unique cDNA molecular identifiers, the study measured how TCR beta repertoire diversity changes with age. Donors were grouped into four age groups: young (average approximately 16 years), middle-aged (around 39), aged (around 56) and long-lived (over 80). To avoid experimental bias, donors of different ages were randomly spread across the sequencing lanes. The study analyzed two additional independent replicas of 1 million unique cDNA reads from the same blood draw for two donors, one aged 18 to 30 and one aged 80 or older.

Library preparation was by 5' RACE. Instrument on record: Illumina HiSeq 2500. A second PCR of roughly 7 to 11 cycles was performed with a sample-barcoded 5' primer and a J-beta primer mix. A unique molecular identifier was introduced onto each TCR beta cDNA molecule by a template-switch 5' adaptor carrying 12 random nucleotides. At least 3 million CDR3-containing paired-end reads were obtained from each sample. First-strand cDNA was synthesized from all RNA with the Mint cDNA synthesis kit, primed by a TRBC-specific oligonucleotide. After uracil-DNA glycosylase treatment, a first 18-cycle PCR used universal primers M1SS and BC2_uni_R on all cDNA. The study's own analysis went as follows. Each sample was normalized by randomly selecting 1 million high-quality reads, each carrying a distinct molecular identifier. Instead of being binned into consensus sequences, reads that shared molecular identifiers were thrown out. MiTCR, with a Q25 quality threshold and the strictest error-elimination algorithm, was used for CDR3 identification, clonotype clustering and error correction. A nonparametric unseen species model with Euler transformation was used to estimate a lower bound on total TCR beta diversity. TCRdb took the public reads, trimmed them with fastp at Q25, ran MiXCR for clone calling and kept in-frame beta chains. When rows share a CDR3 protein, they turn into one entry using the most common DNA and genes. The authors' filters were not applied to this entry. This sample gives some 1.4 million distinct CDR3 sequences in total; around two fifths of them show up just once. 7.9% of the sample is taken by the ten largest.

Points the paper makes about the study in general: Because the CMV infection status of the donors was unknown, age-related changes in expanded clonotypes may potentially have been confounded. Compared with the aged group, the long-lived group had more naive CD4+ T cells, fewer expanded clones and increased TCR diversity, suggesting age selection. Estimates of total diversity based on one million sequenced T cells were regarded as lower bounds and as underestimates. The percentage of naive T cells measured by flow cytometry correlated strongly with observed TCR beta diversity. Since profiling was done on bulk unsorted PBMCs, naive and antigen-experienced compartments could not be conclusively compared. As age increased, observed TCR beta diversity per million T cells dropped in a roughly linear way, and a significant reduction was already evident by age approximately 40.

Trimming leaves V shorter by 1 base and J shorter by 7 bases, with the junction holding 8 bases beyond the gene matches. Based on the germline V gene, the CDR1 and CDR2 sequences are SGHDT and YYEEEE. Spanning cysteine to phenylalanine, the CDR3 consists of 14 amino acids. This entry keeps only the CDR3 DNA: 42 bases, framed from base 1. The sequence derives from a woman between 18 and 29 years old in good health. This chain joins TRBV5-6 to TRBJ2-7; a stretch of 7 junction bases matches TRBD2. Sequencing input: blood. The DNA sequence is TGTGCCAGCAGCTTGCAGGGAGGGGTCGAAGAGCAGTACTTC. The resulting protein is CASSLQGGVEEQYF.